A selection of T cell receptor beta chains follows, all from one sample in a study of blood T cell repertoires in COVID-19. Generated by immunoSEQ multiplex PCR, the TCRdb table keeps only in-frame clones and is missing some. This sample has about 70,000 clones, with 80% found just once. The sequenced material came from peripheral blood. These receptors were obtained from a man between 65 and 80 years old who had recovered from COVID-19. The conserved cysteine and the conserved F or W are not part of the CDR3 here. Each record gives: J gene, V gene, CDR3 length, CDR3 protein.

j_gene: TRBJ2-2
v_gene: TRBV27
len: 13
CDR3aa: ASSFTSLNTGELF

j_gene: TRBJ2-5
v_gene: TRBV5-1
len: 12
CDR3aa: ASSTGQGGETQY

j_gene: TRBJ1-1
v_gene: TRBV5-1
len: 13
CDR3aa: ASSLAQGEHREAF

j_gene: TRBJ2-7
v_gene: TRBV2
len: 10
CDR3aa: ASSLDSYEQY

j_gene: TRBJ2-2
v_gene: TRBV9
len: 13
CDR3aa: ASSVVQGGTGELF

j_gene: TRBJ1-1
v_gene: TRBV19
len: 15
CDR3aa: ASSTLTTGTRNTEAF

j_gene: TRBJ2-3
v_gene: TRBV9
len: 13
CDR3aa: ASSPNDRESDTQY

j_gene: TRBJ1-1
v_gene: TRBV28
len: 12
CDR3aa: ASRWDRAKGEAF

j_gene: TRBJ1-1
v_gene: TRBV2
len: 11
CDR3aa: ASSDLGTVETR

j_gene: TRBJ1-5
v_gene: TRBV7-2
len: 12
CDR3aa: ASSFQAVNQPQH

j_gene: TRBJ1-5
v_gene: TRBV6-5
len: 12
CDR3aa: ASSYYGVNQPQH

j_gene: TRBJ2-1
v_gene: TRBV27
len: 12
CDR3aa: ASSMTGLGNEQF

j_gene: TRBJ1-1
v_gene: TRBV5-1
len: 12
CDR3aa: ASTDRGINTEAF

j_gene: TRBJ1-2
v_gene: TRBV10-3
len: 10
CDR3aa: AISSQGRGYT

j_gene: TRBJ1-2
v_gene: TRBV12-3/TRBV12-4
len: 10
CDR3aa: ASRPGTATYT

j_gene: TRBJ1-1
v_gene: TRBV11-3
len: 14
CDR3aa: ASSKEGGSGNTEAF

j_gene: TRBJ1-4
v_gene: TRBV19
len: 13
CDR3aa: ASSNTGSPNEKLF

j_gene: TRBJ2-7
v_gene: TRBV6-2/TRBV6-3
len: 13
CDR3aa: ASSYRTSGSPEQY

j_gene: TRBJ1-2
v_gene: TRBV11-3
len: 14
CDR3aa: ASSRGGRGDSYGYT

j_gene: TRBJ1-1
v_gene: TRBV5-1
len: 11
CDR3aa: ASSLNRDTEAF

j_gene: TRBJ2-1
v_gene: TRBV7-9
len: 13
CDR3aa: ASSYRTGEYNEQF

j_gene: TRBJ2-3
v_gene: TRBV18
len: 12
CDR3aa: ASSPPTGEDTQY

j_gene: TRBJ1-5
v_gene: TRBV2
len: 13
CDR3aa: ASNPGGMGNQPQH

j_gene: TRBJ2-5
v_gene: TRBV11-2
len: 13
CDR3aa: ASSPTGEYQETQY

j_gene: TRBJ2-2
v_gene: TRBV10-3
len: 15
CDR3aa: AISESRETANTGELF

j_gene: TRBJ1-5
v_gene: TRBV29-1
len: 10
CDR3aa: SVASSNQPQH

j_gene: TRBJ2-1
v_gene: TRBV9
len: 14
CDR3aa: ASSATSGSSYNEQF

j_gene: TRBJ1-4
v_gene: TRBV30
len: 14
CDR3aa: AWSPNFPTNNEKLF

j_gene: TRBJ2-1
v_gene: TRBV19
len: 13
CDR3aa: ASSATGTSYNEQF

j_gene: TRBJ1-3
v_gene: TRBV15
len: 13
CDR3aa: ATSRAPVSGNTIY

j_gene: TRBJ2-1
v_gene: TRBV2
len: 12
CDR3aa: ASSRTGTFNEQF